This T cell receptor beta chain emerged from a study of shared clonotypes between healthy human individuals. Across the study: Each donor's CD4 naive and CD4 memory cells filled three plates apiece, CD8 naive two, and CD8 memory one. Notes on the study in general: Sample collection involved blood only; tissue repertoires are likely different. Generation of non-shared clonotypes was less probable than generation of clonotypes shared by all four donors.

Produced via immunoSEQ multiplex PCR; TCRdb's table is partial and in-frame only. The data contain more than 500,000 clones, more than 95% of them seen just once; the ten biggest clones take up about 0.06%. Donors were Caucasian adults residing in Nashville, Tennessee, USA. As for this clone: Its antigen is as yet unknown.

The V segment lost 4 bases and the J segment 7 bases; nucleotides outside the gene matches: 6. Looked up from germline, CDR1 is MDHEN and CDR2 is SYDVKM. This CDR3 comprises 15 residues. Sequencing was performed on naive CD4+ T cells sorted from blood. Subset described: CD45RA+ positively selected. The J gene is TRBJ2-1, the V gene TRBV28, with 11 positions matching TRBD1. The sequence came from a woman in her twenties or thirties in good health. Written as DNA, the CDR3 is TGTGCCAGCAGTTCCCCGGGACAGGGGGTAAATGAGCAGTTCTTC. The encoded protein is CASSSPGQGVNEQFF.